The clone carrying this T cell receptor (beta chain) has more than one count but fewer than ten. Its antigen is currently unknown. The sample comes from a study of cytomegalovirus exposure and HLA in healthy donors. Study-wide results and limits: TCR beta sequences reportedly predicted most subjects' HLA-A and HLA-B alleles accurately. Productive rates of about 87% or about 30% were seen for most TCR beta V segments in an earlier analysis.

Researchers ran the PCR with 60 Vbeta and 13 Jbeta primers. Clones were sequenced by immunoSEQ multiplex PCR, and TCRdb holds only the in-frame ones, with some missing. The table records 80,000 or so clones, under 65% of them present only once. Likely unrecorded immune exposures existed in these nominally healthy donors. The receptor comes from a male donor in good health and CMV-seropositive. The sequenced sample was PBMCs.

The CDR3 DNA sequence: TGTGCCAGCAGCCGAACCGGGACAGCTTACGAGCAGTACTTC. Translated: CASSRTGTAYEQYF. The chain links TRBV5-8 to TRBJ2-7; TRBD1 matches at 7 bases. The CDR3 runs to 14 residues. Trimming cost V 4 bases and J 4 bases; bases outside gene matches: 8. Germline CDR1 SGHTS, CDR2 YDEGEE.